Listed below are T cell receptor beta chains from one sample, sequenced in a study of Ad26.COV2.S vaccination and SARS-CoV-2 variants. The table came from immunoSEQ multiplex PCR; TCRdb's copy has only in-frame clones and leaves some out. The sample yields 300,000 to 400,000 clones, 75% to 90% seen once. The specimen comprised peripheral blood, sampled in a trial of Ad26.COV2.S vaccine versus placebo. These receptors came from a person aged 18 to 59 who received the Ad26.COV2.S COVID-19 vaccine or a placebo. The CDR3 runs from the conserved cysteine through the conserved F or W. The order of the fields is clone size, V gene, J gene, D gene, CDR3 DNA, CDR3 protein. A D gene is named only where the DNA matches it firmly. Size values are once, few and many counts, or a class for expanded clones, and some rows have none.

NA	TRBV5-5	TRBJ2-4	TRBD1	TGTGCCAGCAGCTTAACAGGGGAGAACATTCAGTACTTC	CASSLTGENIQYF
NA	TRBV7-6	TRBJ2-7	NA	TGTGCCAGCAGCTTAGTTGGCGACGAGCAGTACTTC	CASSLVGDEQYF
NA	TRBV9	TRBJ1-1	NA	TGTGCCAGCAGCGGAGAGTCCAGGGGGAACACTGAAGCTTTCTTT	CASSGESRGNTEAFF
NA	TRBV27	TRBJ2-2	TRBD1	TGTGCCAGCAGTTGGGGGACAGGGATCACCGGGGAGCTGTTTTTT	CASSWGTGITGELFF
few	TRBV10-2	TRBJ2-7	NA	TGCGCCAGCAGTGACCCGGCGCAGACAGAGCAGTACTTC	CASSDPAQTEQYF
NA	TRBV6-5	TRBJ2-7	NA	TGTGCCAGCAGTTACTCCAACCAGGGGGGCATAGAGCAGTACTTC	CASSYSNQGGIEQYF
NA	TRBV7-9	TRBJ2-7	NA	TGTGCCAGCAGCTTAGCGGTTGGGTACGAGCAGTACTTC	CASSLAVGYEQYF
NA	TRBV5-6	TRBJ1-3	NA	TGTGCCAGCAGCCCGGGGCTCTCAGGAAACACCATATATTTT	CASSPGLSGNTIYF
NA	TRBV4-3	TRBJ2-7	TRBD2	TGCGCCAGCAGCCAAGAAGAGGGATGGACGGGGGGATACTACGAGCAGTACTTC	CASSQEEGWTGGYYEQYF
few	TRBV30	TRBJ2-2	NA	TGTGCCTGGAGTGTCGGTCGGGTCGACACCGGGGAGCTGTTTTTT	CAWSVGRVDTGELFF
NA	TRBV7-9	TRBJ2-3	NA	TGTGCCAGCAGCTTACGGTGGACAGACACAGATACGCAGTATTTT	CASSLRWTDTDTQYF
NA	TRBV6-5	TRBJ2-3	NA	TGTGCCAGCAGTACTCTCGACAGGCTCACAGATACGCAGTATTTT	CASSTLDRLTDTQYF
NA	TRBV4-3	TRBJ2-7	NA	TGCGCCAGCAGCCCTTCAGAGGGAGCGTACGAGCAGTACTTC	CASSPSEGAYEQYF
few	TRBV9	TRBJ2-7	NA	TGTGCCAGCAGCGTAGGGAATTCCTACGAGCAGTACTTC	CASSVGNSYEQYF
once	TRBV30	TRBJ1-5	TRBD1	TGTGCCTGGAGTGTTTGGGACAGGGGTGGCAATCAGCCCCAGCATTTT	CAWSVWDRGGNQPQHF
NA	TRBV11-2	TRBJ2-5	NA	TGTGCCAGCAGCTTAACCTGGACAGACCAAGAGACCCAGTACTTC	CASSLTWTDQETQYF
once	TRBV5-1	TRBJ1-4	NA	TGCGCCAGCAGCGTCGAGGGGGTCAGCGAAAAACTGTTTTTT	CASSVEGVSEKLFF
NA	TRBV10-1	TRBJ2-3	TRBD1	TGCGCCAGCAGTGAGACGGGACAGAAAAACACAGATACGCAGTATTTT	CASSETGQKNTDTQYF
NA	TRBV11-3	TRBJ1-1	NA	TGTGCCAGCAGCTTAGGACATGGGAGCACTGAAGCTTTCTTT	CASSLGHGSTEAFF
NA	TRBV27	TRBJ2-7	NA	TGTGCCAGCAGTTTATGGTCAGGCCTAGCAACCTACGAGCAGTACTTC	CASSLWSGLATYEQYF
NA	TRBV5-4	TRBJ2-2	NA	TGTGCCAGCAGCTTGATTATCGGGAAGAGGAGAACCGGGGAGCTGTTTTTT	CASSLIIGKRRTGELFF
NA	TRBV19	TRBJ1-2	NA	TGTGCCAGCAGATCTGTAGGGGGTAGTGGGAACTATGGCTACACCTTC	CASRSVGGSGNYGYTF
NA	TRBV14	TRBJ2-1	NA	TGTGCCAGCAGCCCCGGGTCGGCGGCCAGCTCCTACAATGAGCAGTTCTTC	CASSPGSAASSYNEQFF
NA	TRBV27	TRBJ2-1	TRBD2	TGTGCCAGCAGTTTATCGATGATAGCGGGAGGGCCAGTCAATGAGCAGTTCTTC	CASSLSMIAGGPVNEQFF
NA	TRBV2	TRBJ2-5	NA	TGTGCCAGCAGCGGAATAGGGTGGGAGACCCAGTACTTC	CASSGIGWETQYF
NA	TRBV4-3	TRBJ1-4	NA	TGCGCCAGCAGCCAAGATTTCTCGAGACACAGTAATGAAAAACTGTTTTTT	CASSQDFSRHSNEKLFF
NA	TRBV6-2/TRBV6-3	TRBJ1-5	NA	TGTGCCAGCAGTTACTCGCAAGTTTATAGCAATCAGCCCCAGCATTTT	CASSYSQVYSNQPQHF
NA	TRBV5-6	TRBJ2-7	NA	TGTGCCAGCAGCTTGTGGGGGGCGCCAGGCGAGCAGTACTTC	CASSLWGAPGEQYF
NA	TRBV7-3	TRBJ2-1	NA	TGTGCCAGCAGCTTAGGCCATAGCTCCTACAATGAGCAGTTCTTC	CASSLGHSSYNEQFF
NA	TRBV5-1	TRBJ2-3	NA	TGCGCCAGCAGCGGGGGAATCTCTGAACCAGATACGCAGTATTTT	CASSGGISEPDTQYF
NA	TRBV6-2/TRBV6-3	TRBJ1-3	NA	TGTGCCAGCCGCCCTTCGGGGTTCGGAAACACCATATATTTT	CASRPSGFGNTIYF
NA	TRBV7-2	TRBJ2-7	NA	TGTGCCAGCAGCTTAAACAGGATCTCCTACGAGCAGTACTTC	CASSLNRISYEQYF
NA	TRBV4-3	TRBJ1-2	NA	TGCGCCAGCAGTCGCCGGACAGATAACTATGGCTACACCTTC	CASSRRTDNYGYTF
NA	TRBV7-2	TRBJ1-4	NA	TGTGCCAGCAGCTTAACATCTGAAAAACTGTTTTTT	CASSLTSEKLFF
once	TRBV9	TRBJ2-6	TRBD1	TGTGCCAGCAGCGGCTCCGGGACAGGGGCAACCGGGGCCAACGTCCTGACTTTC	CASSGSGTGATGANVLTF
NA	TRBV5-1	TRBJ2-2	NA	TGCGCCAGCAGGACAGAACCTCCGAACACCGGGGAGCTGTTTTTT	CASRTEPPNTGELFF
NA	TRBV7-2	TRBJ2-7	TRBD2	TGTGCCAGCAGCTTTCCCAGCGGGAGGGCTTCTCACGAGCAGTACTTC	CASSFPSGRASHEQYF
NA	TRBV18	TRBJ2-7	TRBD2	TGTGCCAGCTCACCAGGTGTTAGCGGGGTCTCCTACGAGCAGTACTTC	CASSPGVSGVSYEQYF
few	TRBV11-3	TRBJ1-1	NA	TGTGCCAGCAGCTTAGGGGCGGGGGCTGAAGCTTTCTTT	CASSLGAGAEAFF
NA	TRBV11-2	TRBJ1-2	NA	TGTGCCAGCAGCCGGACAGACACTCACGACGGCTACACCTTC	CASSRTDTHDGYTF
NA	TRBV28	TRBJ1-4	TRBD1	TGTGCCAGCAGTTCATGGACAGGGGGCGATGAAAAACTGTTTTTT	CASSSWTGGDEKLFF
NA	TRBV5-1	TRBJ2-5	TRBD1	TGCGCCAGCAGCCTCAGGGGGTCGGCGGCTTACCAAGAGACCCAGTACTTC	CASSLRGSAAYQETQYF
NA	TRBV5-1	TRBJ1-4	TRBD1	TGCGCCAGCAGCCTAGACAGGGCGTTTGCGGAAAAACTGTTTTTT	CASSLDRAFAEKLFF
NA	TRBV5-1	TRBJ1-1	NA	TGCGCCAGCAGTTGGGACCCCTGGGTGAACACTGAAGCTTTCTTT	CASSWDPWVNTEAFF
NA	TRBV3-1/TRBV3-2	TRBJ1-5	NA	TGTGCCAGCAGCCAAGCGGTTAATCAGCCCCAGCATTTT	CASSQAVNQPQHF